Below, 22 T cell receptor beta chains from the same sample are listed, as sequenced in a study of blood T cell repertoires in COVID-19. Only in-frame clones appear in the TCRdb table, and some are missing; sequencing was by immunoSEQ multiplex PCR. The table has 200,000 to 300,000 clones, around 87% seen once. Sequenced material: peripheral blood. Receptors were obtained from a woman between 55 and 75 years old with COVID-19, enrolled during active disease.

The table lists this clone with a count of one. Here the CDR3 reads CASSLSGLAGETQYF. The CDR3 DNA is TGTGCCAGCAGTTTATCTGGCCTAGCGGGAGAGACCCAGTACTTC. This sequence joins TRBV27 and TRBJ2-5, with 8 positions matching TRBD2. Germline CDR1 and CDR2: MNHEY and SMNVEV (reference sequence). The CDR3 spans 15 residues. Losses at the gene ends were 0 bases for V and 4 bases for J; bases not matched to a gene: 4.

The CDR3 nucleotides are TGTGCCAGCAGTGGGCGACAGGGAGGCTCACCCCTCCACTTT. This gives the protein CASSGRQGGSPLHF. The chain uses TRBV25-1 and TRBJ1-6; 7 bases agree with TRBD1. The V and J ends lost 4 bases and 10 bases, in that order; junction bases with no gene match: 7. The CDR3 has 14 amino acids. Germline lookup yields CDR1 MGHDK and CDR2 SYGVNS.

V gene TRBV7-9 combines with J gene TRBJ2-1; D is uncertain. The CDR3 contains 15 residues. Germline V gene sequence: CDR1 SEHNR, CDR2 FQNEAQ (reference sequence). The V end lost 1 base, the J end lost 3 bases, and 10 bases lay between the germline ends. The CDR3: CASSLGSVVYNEQFF. In DNA, the CDR3 is TGTGCCAGCAGCTTAGGCTCGGTGGTCTACAATGAGCAGTTCTTC.

The V and J genes are TRBV6-2 or TRBV6-3 and TRBJ2-5; D uncertain. Germline V gene lookup returns CDR1 MNHEY and CDR2 SVGEGT. Trimming removed 4 bases from V and 4 bases from J, with 10 bases in between. The CDR3 contains 13 residues. This chain's CDR3 is CASSFESGETQYF. The CDR3 DNA follows: TGTGCCAGCAGTTTTGAGTCGGGAGAGACCCAGTACTTC.

The chain carries TRBV5-4 and TRBJ2-3; 8 nucleotides line up with TRBD1. This CDR3 has 15 amino acids. V gave up 3 bases and J gave up 2 bases; unmatched junction bases: 5. The germline gives CDR1 SGHNT, CDR2 YYREEE (reference sequence). CDR3 amino acids: CASSSGQANTDTQYF. As DNA, the CDR3 is TGTGCCAGCAGCTCGGGACAGGCAAACACAGATACGCAGTATTTT.

V is TRBV27 and J is TRBJ2-3; a possible D gene is TRBD1 (6 bases). The germline V and J ends were trimmed by 6 bases and 8 bases, with 9 bases remaining between them. The CDR3 extends over 11 amino acids. From germline, CDR1 is MNHEY and CDR2 SMNVEV (reference sequence). This chain's CDR3 is CASRTGFTQYF. As DNA, the CDR3 is TGTGCCAGCAGAACAGGGTTTACGCAGTATTTT.

This chain links TRBV24-1 with TRBJ2-5, with a tentative D call TRBD1 (5 bases). The CDR3 is 16 amino acids. Germline V lookup: CDR1 KGHDR, CDR2 SFDVKD. The V end lost 2 bases, the J end lost 4 bases, and 16 bases lay between the germline ends. CDR3 amino acids: CATSDSSGRVAETQYF. The CDR3 DNA reads as TGTGCCACCAGTGATTCCTCCGGCAGGGTGGCAGAGACCCAGTACTTC.

This chain links TRBV24-1 with TRBJ2-1; D perhaps matches TRBD2 (5 bases). This CDR3 is 17 amino acids long. Deletions cut 3 bases from V and 4 bases from J, with 18 bases between. CDR1 and CDR2 (germline): KGHDR, SFDVKD. This chain's CDR3 is CATSDRKDSAIYNEQFF. CDR3 in DNA: TGTGCCACCAGTGATCGGAAGGACTCCGCAATTTACAATGAGCAGTTCTTC.

Here the CDR3 reads CASSFPPRGTANTEAFF. CDR3 nucleotides: TGTGCCAGCAGCTTTCCGCCGAGGGGGACAGCGAACACTGAAGCTTTCTTT. The chain recombines TRBV7-9 with TRBJ1-1; TRBD1 matches 7 bases. This CDR3 has 17 residues. The germline V gene encodes CDR1 SEHNR and CDR2 FQNEAQ (reference sequence). Trimming took 3 bases from V and 1 from J; bases not matched to a gene: 11. The full variable domain, rest sourced from reference TRBV7-9 and TRBJ1-1, is DTGVSQNPRHKITKRGQNVTFRCDPISEHNRLYWYRQTLGQGPEFLTYFQNEAQLEKSRLLSDRFSAERPKGSFSTLEIQRTEQGDSAMYLCASSFPPRGTANTEAFFGQGTRLTVV.

In this sample, this clone turned up a few times. V and J are TRBV10-1 and TRBJ1-2; D is unresolved. The CDR3 runs 17 residues. Germline V gene data show CDR1 as WNHNN and CDR2 as SYGVQD (reference sequence). The ends were cut back, 2 bases at V and 0 bases at J, with 16 bases in the middle. The CDR3 loop reads CASSEPGGTTTNYGYTF. CDR3 nucleotides: TGCGCCAGCAGTGAGCCGGGAGGAACAACAACTAACTATGGCTACACCTTC.

V gene TRBV18 combines with J gene TRBJ2-1; possibly TRBD2 for D (5 bases). Per the germline V gene, CDR1 is KGHSH and CDR2 is LQKENI. This CDR3 has 14 residues. V lost 2 bases and J lost 10, with 15 bases in between. CDR3 sequence (DNA): TGTGCCAGCTCACCAGGGTCTAGCAGCGGCGAGCAGTTCTTC. It translates to CASSPGSSSGEQFF.

The gene calls are TRBV7-3 and TRBJ1-6; TRBD1 agrees at 7 bases. CDR3 length: 13 residues. The V segment lost 8 bases and the J segment 7 bases; nucleotides outside the gene matches: 5. Germline CDR1 SGHTA, CDR2 FQGTGA. CDR3 region: CASGGTANSPLHF. The CDR3 DNA reads TGTGCCAGCGGAGGGACAGCAAATTCACCCCTCCACTTT.

This chain connects TRBV6-5 to TRBJ1-2; possible D gene TRBD1, 6 bases. The V and J ends lost 8 bases and 7 bases respectively, with 20 bases between them. Looked up from germline, CDR1 is MNHEY and CDR2 is SVGAGI. The CDR3 is 14 amino acids. In DNA form, the CDR3 reads TGTGCCAGCGGCTACCTCGGGACATCGGTTGGCTACACCTTC. Residues: CASGYLGTSVGYTF.

Concerning this clone: Other DNA sequences in the sample encode the same CDR3. V and J are TRBV9 and TRBJ2-7; D possibly corresponds to TRBD1 (6 bases). The CDR3 has 12 residues. The V end was cut by 3 bases, the J end by 4 bases, with 8 bases between. Germline-derived CDR1 and CDR2 are SGDLS and YYNGEE. The CDR3 DNA reads TGTGCCAGCAGCGCAACAGGGTACGAGCAGTACTTC. It encodes CASSATGYEQYF.

The chain has TRBV7-8 and TRBJ1-5; tentatively, D is TRBD1 (6 bases). V lost 5 bases and J 4 bases, leaving 15 bases between the germline ends. From germline, CDR1 is SGHVS and CDR2 FQNEAQ. The CDR3 covers 15 residues. CDR3 sequence reads: CASSRDRPSNQPQHF. The CDR3 DNA reads TGTGCCAGCAGCCGCGACAGGCCCTCTAATCAGCCCCAGCATTTT.

The chain employs TRBV30 and TRBJ2-5; possible D gene TRBD1, 5 bases. CDR1 GTSNPN and CDR2 SVGIG come from the germline V gene (reference sequence). V was trimmed by 1 base and J by 0 bases, leaving 6 bases between them. The CDR3 is made up of 13 amino acids. The CDR3 DNA reads as TGTGCCTGGAGTGGACAGAACCAAGAGACCCAGTACTTC. Protein product: CAWSGQNQETQYF.

This chain uses TRBV7-8 with TRBJ2-1; no clear D gene. The germline V gene encodes CDR1 SGHVS and CDR2 FQNEAQ. V gave up 5 bases and J gave up 10 bases, with 9 bases separating them. The CDR3 is made up of 11 amino acids. The CDR3 is CASSRSSEQFF. The CDR3 DNA is TGTGCCAGCAGCCGTTCGTCCGAGCAGTTCTTC.

The gene calls are TRBV29-1 and TRBJ2-7; 8 bases align to TRBD2. With V trimmed by 0 bases and J by 4 bases, 11 bases remained unmatched. The germline gives CDR1 SQVTM, CDR2 ANQGSEA. This CDR3 spans 16 amino acids. CDR3 bases: TGCAGCGTTGAAGACCCCTTTCGCGGGAGGAAGTACGAGCAGTACTTC. The encoded protein is CSVEDPFRGRKYEQYF.

V is TRBV2 and J is TRBJ2-7; weak D call: TRBD2 (5 bases). This CDR3 is 16 amino acids long. V was cut by 5 bases and J by 4 bases, with 21 bases left in between. Germline V CDR1 and CDR2: SNHLY, FYNNEI. The CDR3 nucleotides read TGTGCCAGCAGTTTATCCCCATCTCCTTCGGGATACGAGCAGTACTTC. The encoded protein is CASSLSPSPSGYEQYF.

V and J are TRBV24-1 and TRBJ2-1; 7 bases agree with TRBD1. This CDR3 is 16 amino acids long. The V and J ends lost 3 bases and 2 bases, in that order; junction bases with no gene match: 6. Germline V gene lookup returns CDR1 KGHDR and CDR2 SFDVKD. The CDR3 DNA sequence: TGTGCCACCAGTGATCCATACGGACAGGCCTACAATGAGCAGTTCTTC. The encoded protein is CATSDPYGQAYNEQFF.

The J gene is TRBJ1-1, the V gene TRBV7-2, with unresolved D. In germline, CDR1 is SGHTA, CDR2 FQGNSA. This CDR3 spans 15 amino acids. Trimming shortened V by 6 bases and J by 2 bases, and 16 bases separated the two germline ends. The CDR3: CASSHSSGLNTEAFF. CDR3 nucleotide sequence: TGTGCCAGCAGTCACTCGTCGGGGTTAAACACTGAAGCTTTCTTT. Full variable domain (missing parts from reference TRBV7-2 and TRBJ1-1): GAGVSQSPSNKVTEKGKDVELRCDPISGHTALYWYRQSLGQGLEFLIYFQGNSAPDKSGLPSDRFSAERTGGSVSTLTIQRTQQEDSAVYLCASSHSSGLNTEAFFGQGTRLTVV.

This clone was detected only a few times. The chain links TRBV10-1 to TRBJ1-6, with D uncertain. Trimming pared 0 bases from V and 9 bases from J, leaving 6 bases between. The CDR3 runs 13 residues. The germline V gene has CDR1 WNHNN and CDR2 SYGVQD (reference sequence). CDR3 protein: CASSESWASPLHF. The DNA of the CDR3 is TGCGCCAGCAGTGAGTCGTGGGCTTCACCCCTCCACTTT.